A single T cell receptor beta chain is shown here with its context. Trimming removed 2 bases from V and 5 bases from J, with 12 bases in between. The CDR3 is 14 amino acids. Germline CDR1 and CDR2: MNHEY and SMNVEV (reference sequence). These data belong to a study of blood T cell repertoires in COVID-19. At the level of the study: There were acute and convalescent COVID-19 samples, and they came from the United States, Italy and Spain. From T cells, B-cell-depleted T cells, or PBMCs came the material, which was cDNA or gDNA.

Original analysis: Estimates of nucleated cell counts were drawn from the amplification of reference gene primers. Assay: immunoSEQ multiplex PCR; the TCRdb copy retains only in-frame clones and omits some. V, J and clone size derive from that table, while D and trimming were established from the DNA sequence. The sample consists of around 250,000 clones, roughly 89% of them appearing once. The sequence was collected from a woman in her twenties or thirties with active or convalescent COVID-19. The rearrangement uses TRBV27 and TRBJ1-2, with D hard to call. Input material: peripheral blood. CDR3 nucleotides: TGTGCCAGCAGTTTAGTAGGAACGCGGTATGGCTACACCTTC. Encoded protein: CASSLVGTRYGYTF.